This T cell receptor (beta chain) was sequenced during a study of T-cell memory formation after mild COVID-19. This clonotype was counted ten times or more. cDNA libraries for TCR alpha and TCR beta, carrying sample barcodes and UMIs, came from 5'RACE with constant-segment primers. TCRdb analysed the 5' RACE reads with MiXCR anew, one entry per CDR3 protein. Here the sample spans 400,000 to 450,000 distinct CDR3 sequences, over 15% being singletons. This CDR3 has 13 residues. Germline V gene data show CDR1 as SGHRS and CDR2 as YFSETQ. V was shortened by 7 bases and J by 1 base, with 8 bases between the two germline ends.

This receptor was identified in a man between 18 and 29 years old who had mild COVID-19 (a few samples of this study predate the infection). Cell type and time point are not known. The chain is built from TRBV5-1 and TRBJ2-2, with D perhaps matching TRBD2 (5 bases). Input material: PBMCs or a T cell subset sorted from them (not recorded which). The CDR3 nucleotides read TGCGCCAGCGGTGCGGGGAACACCGGGGAGCTGTTTTTT. This encodes CASGAGNTGELFF.